This is a list of T cell receptor beta chains from one sample in a study of breast tumors, draining lymph nodes, adjacent tissues. MiXCR, run by TCRdb on the multiplex PCR reads, gives a single entry per CDR3 protein. The repertoire holds approximately 210,000 distinct CDR3 sequences, approximately 29% seen once, with roughly 1.3% in the top ten. Sample: axillary lymph node tissue. The receptors originated from a female donor with breast cancer. Some clones in this sample may be carry-over from other donors' samples. Both conserved end residues are part of each CDR3. The order of the fields is CDR3 DNA, CDR3 protein, clone size, V gene, J gene, D gene. The D gene is left open where the match is weak. Part of the rows lack a size; the others show once, few, many or a class for expanded clones.

DNA: TGCAGTGCTAGAAATACCCCCAGGGGGACAGATACGCAGTATTTT; CDR3: CSARNTPRGTDTQYF; size: many; V: TRBV20-1; J: TRBJ2-3; D: TRBD1
DNA: TGTGCCAGCCGAAAAGGCAGGGAAGGAAGCTACACCTTC; CDR3: CASRKGREGSYTF; size: once; V: TRBV7-2; J: TRBJ1-2; D: -
DNA: TGTGCCAGCAGTTACTCGGCGGGCCCGGAGGGGACCCAGTACTTC; CDR3: CASSYSAGPEGTQYF; size: many; V: TRBV6-6; J: TRBJ2-5; D: -
DNA: TGTGCCAGCAGCTCTCTGCAGGGGGGGGGCTACGAGCAGTACTTC; CDR3: CASSSLQGGGYEQYF; size: many; V: TRBV7-2; J: TRBJ2-7; D: -
DNA: TGTGCCAGCAGGCCCGGGACAGGGTACAATCAGCCCCAGCATTTT; CDR3: CASRPGTGYNQPQHF; size: -; V: TRBV6-2/TRBV6-3; J: TRBJ1-5; D: TRBD1
DNA: TGTGCCAGCAGTGAAGGGGGTCTAGCGAGCGAGACCCAGTACTTC; CDR3: CASSEGGLASETQYF; size: many; V: TRBV2; J: TRBJ2-5; D: -
DNA: TGTGCCAGTAGTCGGAGGGGGATAGCGGGCTACAATGAGCAGTTCTTC; CDR3: CASSRRGIAGYNEQFF; size: many; V: TRBV19; J: TRBJ2-1; D: -
DNA: TGCGCCAGCAGCGTAAGTCTAGCGGGAGTTGAGCAGTTCTTC; CDR3: CASSVSLAGVEQFF; size: many; V: TRBV5-1; J: TRBJ2-1; D: TRBD2
DNA: TGTGCCAGCGGCGAACGGACAGGGATTCTTGAAAAACTGTTTTTT; CDR3: CASGERTGILEKLFF; size: -; V: TRBV7-2; J: TRBJ1-4; D: TRBD1
DNA: TGTGCCAGCAGCGTAGGACCAGGGAGGGACGAGCAGTACTTC; CDR3: CASSVGPGRDEQYF; size: many; V: TRBV9; J: TRBJ2-7; D: TRBD2
DNA: TGTGCCAGCAGTCCCCTCTCGGACGGGGAATTGCACTACACCTTC; CDR3: CASSPLSDGELHYTF; size: few; V: TRBV27; J: TRBJ1-2; D: -
DNA: TGTGCCAGCAGAGAGCGATGGGATTCCCATGAGCAGTTCTTC; CDR3: CASRERWDSHEQFF; size: many; V: TRBV2; J: TRBJ2-1; D: -
DNA: TGCGCCAGCAGCTCGGGACTAGCGGGAGGGCAAGAGCAGTACTTC; CDR3: CASSSGLAGGQEQYF; size: many; V: TRBV5-1; J: TRBJ2-7; D: TRBD2
DNA: TGTGCCACCAGCAGAGATTTCTACGGGACAGGGACGGACGAGCAGTACTTC; CDR3: CATSRDFYGTGTDEQYF; size: many; V: TRBV15; J: TRBJ2-7; D: TRBD1
DNA: TGTGCCAGCAGACGGGCAGGAAACTATAATTCACCTCTCCACTTT; CDR3: CASRRAGNYNSPLHF; size: many; V: TRBV14; J: TRBJ1-6; D: -
DNA: TGTGCCAGCAGCACTGGACAGGCGGGGAATCAGCCCCAGCATTTT; CDR3: CASSTGQAGNQPQHF; size: many; V: TRBV7-9; J: TRBJ1-5; D: TRBD1
DNA: TGTGCCACCAGTGACACTCATTATAGCAATCAGCCCCAGCATTTT; CDR3: CATSDTHYSNQPQHF; size: many; V: TRBV24-1; J: TRBJ1-5; D: -
DNA: TGCAGTGCTAATAGCGGGACCCGCTACGAGCAGTACTTC; CDR3: CSANSGTRYEQYF; size: many; V: TRBV20-1; J: TRBJ2-7; D: TRBD2
DNA: TGCAGCGTTGAAATATATGGGAAAGAGCAGTACTTC; CDR3: CSVEIYGKEQYF; size: many; V: TRBV29-1; J: TRBJ2-7; D: -
DNA: TGCAGTTGCGGGGGACAGGGTTCCCTTAACTATGGCTACACCTTC; CDR3: CSCGGQGSLNYGYTF; size: -; V: TRBV29-1; J: TRBJ1-2; D: TRBD1
DNA: TGCGCCAGCAGCTTGGCCAGTAGTCGGGGGGCGAACACCGGGGAGCTGTTTTTT; CDR3: CASSLASSRGANTGELFF; size: -; V: TRBV5-1; J: TRBJ2-2; D: TRBD2
DNA: TGCGCCAGCAGTCGTGGCCAAAGCCCGGGGGAGCAGTACTTC; CDR3: CASSRGQSPGEQYF; size: many; V: TRBV5-1; J: TRBJ2-7; D: -
DNA: TGTGCCAGCAGCACCGGGACGGGGACCTACGAGCAGTACTTC; CDR3: CASSTGTGTYEQYF; size: many; V: TRBV6-5; J: TRBJ2-7; D: -
DNA: TGTGCCAGCAGCTTGGGGCTAGTCAATGAGCAGTTCTTC; CDR3: CASSLGLVNEQFF; size: many; V: TRBV5-4; J: TRBJ2-1; D: -
DNA: TGTGCCAGCAGCGCCGGGACTAGCGGTTACGAGCAGTACTTC; CDR3: CASSAGTSGYEQYF; size: many; V: TRBV9; J: TRBJ2-7; D: TRBD2
DNA: TGTGCCAGCAGTTTAGCGGGGGTCTCTGGAAACACCATATATTTT; CDR3: CASSLAGVSGNTIYF; size: many; V: TRBV12-3/TRBV12-4; J: TRBJ1-3; D: -
DNA: TGTGCCAGCAGCTTGGTGGCTAACTATGGCTACACCTTC; CDR3: CASSLVANYGYTF; size: many; V: TRBV5-5; J: TRBJ1-2; D: -
DNA: TGTGCCAGCAGCTCCGGACAGATAAGCTCCTACGAGCAGTACTTC; CDR3: CASSSGQISSYEQYF; size: many; V: TRBV11-2; J: TRBJ2-7; D: -
DNA: TGTGCCAGCAGCCAAGGACGGACTAACTATGGCTACACCTTC; CDR3: CASSQGRTNYGYTF; size: many; V: TRBV3-1; J: TRBJ1-2; D: -
DNA: TGTGCCATCACCCTCTCTTGGCAGGGGGTAGATGGCTACACCTTC; CDR3: CAITLSWQGVDGYTF; size: few; V: TRBV10-3; J: TRBJ1-2; D: TRBD1
DNA: TGCAGTGCTAGAGATGGGGGGGTTGGTGAAGCTTTCTTT; CDR3: CSARDGGVGEAFF; size: few; V: TRBV20-1; J: TRBJ1-1; D: -
DNA: TGTGCCAGTAGTTGGGACAGGGGGATGTCGGAGCAGTACTTC; CDR3: CASSWDRGMSEQYF; size: many; V: TRBV19; J: TRBJ2-7; D: TRBD1
DNA: TGTGCCAGCAGCCGTGGGACTAGCGGGAGGGCGGACCACTTC; CDR3: CASSRGTSGRADHF; size: many; V: TRBV3-1; J: TRBJ2-7; D: TRBD2
DNA: TGTGCCAGCAGACGCGGGCCGGTCCCCTCTGGAAACACCATATATTTT; CDR3: CASRRGPVPSGNTIYF; size: -; V: TRBV6-5; J: TRBJ1-3; D: -
DNA: TGCGCCAGCAGCTTGGAGAGCAATGAGCAGTATTTT; CDR3: CASSLESNEQYF; size: -; V: TRBV5-1; J: TRBJ2-3; D: -
DNA: TGTGCCAGCAGCTTAGCCTTAGCGGGAGGACCCCAGTTCACAGATACGCAGTATTTT; CDR3: CASSLALAGGPQFTDTQYF; size: -; V: TRBV7-2; J: TRBJ2-3; D: TRBD2
DNA: TGCAGTGCCCCGAACCTCCCAGGGACAGGGAATATGTATGGCTACACCTTC; CDR3: CSAPNLPGTGNMYGYTF; size: many; V: TRBV20-1; J: TRBJ1-2; D: TRBD1
DNA: TGTGCCACTAGGATGGGCAGTCAAGATACGCAGTATTTT; CDR3: CATRMGSQDTQYF; size: many; V: TRBV24-1; J: TRBJ2-3; D: -
DNA: TGTGCCAGCAGTTACTCCCGGGGGCAAGAGACCCAGTACTTC; CDR3: CASSYSRGQETQYF; size: many; V: TRBV6-6; J: TRBJ2-5; D: -
DNA: TGTGCCACCAGCAGAGATCGAGGCTTAGGGCAGTTCTTC; CDR3: CATSRDRGLGQFF; size: many; V: TRBV15; J: TRBJ2-1; D: -
DNA: TGTGCCAGCAGCGCACGCACCGGGACAGGGAGCTCTGGGGCCAACGTCCTGACTTTC; CDR3: CASSARTGTGSSGANVLTF; size: -; V: TRBV7-9; J: TRBJ2-6; D: TRBD1
DNA: TGTACCAGCAGCCCCGGTGGGGAGCCTACCTACGAGCAGTACTTC; CDR3: CTSSPGGEPTYEQYF; size: -; V: TRBV12-3/TRBV12-4; J: TRBJ2-7; D: -
DNA: TGTGCCACGTCACAGGGGTACGAGCAGTACTTC; CDR3: CATSQGYEQYF; size: many; V: TRBV24-1; J: TRBJ2-7; D: TRBD1
DNA: TGTGCCAGTAAAGCGGGGGCCCAGCCCCAGCATTTT; CDR3: CASKAGAQPQHF; size: many; V: TRBV6-1; J: TRBJ1-5; D: -
DNA: TGTGCCAGCAGCCGGGCTAGCGTTCCAGATACGCAGTATTTT; CDR3: CASSRASVPDTQYF; size: many; V: TRBV7-2; J: TRBJ2-3; D: -
DNA: TGCGCCAGCAGCCAAGATGGGGGCCCATTCACAGATACGCAGTATTTT; CDR3: CASSQDGGPFTDTQYF; size: -; V: TRBV4-1; J: TRBJ2-3; D: -
DNA: TGTGCCAGTAGTATGGGTTCCGGGACAGGGGCCTACGAGCAGTACTTC; CDR3: CASSMGSGTGAYEQYF; size: many; V: TRBV19; J: TRBJ2-7; D: TRBD1
DNA: TGTGCCAGTAGTATAGGATTTGGGAGAAAAGAGACCCAGTACTTC; CDR3: CASSIGFGRKETQYF; size: many; V: TRBV19; J: TRBJ2-5; D: -
DNA: TGCGCCAGCCGTGCTGACGTCGGGGAGCTGTTTTTT; CDR3: CASRADVGELFF; size: many; V: TRBV5-1; J: TRBJ2-2; D: -
DNA: TGTGCCAGCAGCCAAGGGGACGGCGATGGGCAGCCCCAGCATTTT; CDR3: CASSQGDGDGQPQHF; size: -; V: TRBV4-2; J: TRBJ1-5; D: -
DNA: TGTGCCTGCAGCCAAGGCGGGAATGAGCAGTTCTTC; CDR3: CACSQGGNEQFF; size: -; V: TRBV4-2; J: TRBJ2-1; D: -
DNA: TGTGCCAGCAGCCTATCGACAGGGGAGACCCAGTACTTC; CDR3: CASSLSTGETQYF; size: -; V: TRBV7-6; J: TRBJ2-5; D: TRBD1
DNA: TGCAGTGCTAGAGGTTCCGGGACAGCAATTTACTCTGGGGCCAACGTCCTGACTTTC; CDR3: CSARGSGTAIYSGANVLTF; size: many; V: TRBV20-1; J: TRBJ2-6; D: TRBD1